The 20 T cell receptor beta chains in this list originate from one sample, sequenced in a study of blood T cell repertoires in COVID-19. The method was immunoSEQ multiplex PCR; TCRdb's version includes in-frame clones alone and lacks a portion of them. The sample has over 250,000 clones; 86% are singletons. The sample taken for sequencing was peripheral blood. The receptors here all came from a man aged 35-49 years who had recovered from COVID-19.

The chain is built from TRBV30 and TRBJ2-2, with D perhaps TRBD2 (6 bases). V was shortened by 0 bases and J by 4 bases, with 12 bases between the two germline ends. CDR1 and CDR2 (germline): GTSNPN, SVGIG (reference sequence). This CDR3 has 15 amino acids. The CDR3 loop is CAWSVTSPGTGELFF. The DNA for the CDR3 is TGTGCCTGGAGTGTAACTAGCCCGGGCACCGGGGAGCTGTTTTTT.

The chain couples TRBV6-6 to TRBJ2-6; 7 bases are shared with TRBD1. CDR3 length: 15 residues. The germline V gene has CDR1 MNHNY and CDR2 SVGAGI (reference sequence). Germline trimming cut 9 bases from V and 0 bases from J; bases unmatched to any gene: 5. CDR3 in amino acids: CASVSGGSGANVLTF. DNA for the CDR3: TGTGCCAGTGTGTCAGGGGGCTCTGGGGCCAACGTCCTGACTTTC.

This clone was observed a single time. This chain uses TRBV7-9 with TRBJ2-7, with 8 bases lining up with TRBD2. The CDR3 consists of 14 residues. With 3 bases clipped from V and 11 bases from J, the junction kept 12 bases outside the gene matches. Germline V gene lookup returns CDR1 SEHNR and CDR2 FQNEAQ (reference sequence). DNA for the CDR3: TGTGCCAGCAGCTTGAGCGGGGGCCATGACGGGAAGTACTTC. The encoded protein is CASSLSGGHDGKYF.

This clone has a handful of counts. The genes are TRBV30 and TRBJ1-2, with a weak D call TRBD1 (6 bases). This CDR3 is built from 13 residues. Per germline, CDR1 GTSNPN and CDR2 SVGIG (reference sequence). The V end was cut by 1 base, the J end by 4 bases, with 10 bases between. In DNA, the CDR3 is TGTGCCTGGAGTGACAGGGTGGGCTATGGCTACACCTTC. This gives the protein CAWSDRVGYGYTF.

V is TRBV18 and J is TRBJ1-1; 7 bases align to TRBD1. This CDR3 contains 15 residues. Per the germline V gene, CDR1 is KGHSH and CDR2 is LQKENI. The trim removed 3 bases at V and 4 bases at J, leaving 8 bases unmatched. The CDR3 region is CASSPQGGASTEAFF. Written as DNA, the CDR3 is TGTGCCAGCTCACCCCAGGGGGGAGCTTCCACTGAAGCTTTCTTT. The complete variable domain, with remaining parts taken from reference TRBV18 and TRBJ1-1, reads NAGVMQNPRHLVRRRGQEARLRCSPMKGHSHVYWYRQLPEEGLKFMVYLQKENIIDESGMPKERFSAEFPKEGPSILRIQQVVRGDSAAYFCASSPQGGASTEAFFGQGTRLTVV.

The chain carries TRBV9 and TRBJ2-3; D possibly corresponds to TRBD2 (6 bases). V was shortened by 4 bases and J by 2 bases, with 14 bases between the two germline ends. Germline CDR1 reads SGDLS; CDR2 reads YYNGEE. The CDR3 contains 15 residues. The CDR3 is CASSLRLDLTDTQYF. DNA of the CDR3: TGTGCCAGCAGCTTAAGACTAGATCTCACAGATACGCAGTATTTT.

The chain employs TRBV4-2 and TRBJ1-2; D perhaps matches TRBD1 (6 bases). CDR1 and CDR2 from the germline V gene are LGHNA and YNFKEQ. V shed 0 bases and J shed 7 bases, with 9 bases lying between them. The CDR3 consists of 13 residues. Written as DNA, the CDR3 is TGTGCCAGCAGCCAAGAAACAGGGAGTGGCTACACCTTC. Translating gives CASSQETGSGYTF.

This CDR3 reads CASSVVSGGSSYNEQFF. The CDR3 region has the DNA TGTGCCAGCAGCGTAGTAAGCGGGGGTAGCTCCTACAATGAGCAGTTCTTC. J is TRBJ2-1 and V is TRBV9, with 8 positions matching TRBD2. Trimming removed 0 bases from V and 0 bases from J; junction bases left unmatched: 5. Per germline, CDR1 SGDLS and CDR2 YYNGEE. CDR3 size: 17 residues. Filled out from reference TRBV9 and TRBJ2-1, the complete variable domain reads DSGVTQTPKHLITATGQRVTLRCSPRSGDLSVYWYQQSLDQGLQFLIQYYNGEERAKGNILERFSAQQFPDLHSELNLSSLELGDSALYFCASSVVSGGSSYNEQFFGPGTRLTVL.

CDR3 nucleotides: TGTGCCAGCAGACTTGGACAGGGGGCCGGTAATTCACCCCTCCACTTT. It specifies CASRLGQGAGNSPLHF. This sequence joins TRBV2 and TRBJ1-6; 11 bases are shared with TRBD1. This CDR3 has 16 residues. In germline, CDR1 is SNHLY, CDR2 FYNNEI. V lost 6 bases and J lost 6; bases outside the gene matches: 7.

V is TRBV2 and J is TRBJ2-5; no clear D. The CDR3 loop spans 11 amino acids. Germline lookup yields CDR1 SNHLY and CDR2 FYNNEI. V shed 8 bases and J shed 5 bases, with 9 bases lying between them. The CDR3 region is CASWSVETQYF. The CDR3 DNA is TGTGCCAGCTGGAGTGTGGAGACCCAGTACTTC.

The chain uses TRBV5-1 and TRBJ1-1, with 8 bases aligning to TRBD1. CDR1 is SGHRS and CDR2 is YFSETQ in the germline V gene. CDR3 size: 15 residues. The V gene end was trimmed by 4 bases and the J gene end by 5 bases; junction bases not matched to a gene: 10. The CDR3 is CASSQDRVGGTEAFF. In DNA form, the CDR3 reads TGCGCCAGCAGCCAGGACAGGGTAGGTGGAACTGAAGCTTTCTTT.

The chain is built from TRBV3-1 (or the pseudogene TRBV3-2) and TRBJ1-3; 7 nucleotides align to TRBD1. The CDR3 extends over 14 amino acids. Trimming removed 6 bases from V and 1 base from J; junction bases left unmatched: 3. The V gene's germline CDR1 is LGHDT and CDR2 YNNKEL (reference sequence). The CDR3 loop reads CASRPRGSGNTIYF. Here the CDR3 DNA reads TGTGCCAGCAGGCCCAGGGGGTCTGGAAACACCATATATTTT.

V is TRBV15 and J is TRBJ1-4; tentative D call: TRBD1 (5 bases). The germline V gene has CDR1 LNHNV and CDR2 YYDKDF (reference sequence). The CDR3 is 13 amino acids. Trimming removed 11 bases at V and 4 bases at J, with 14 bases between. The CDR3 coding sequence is TGTGCCGTGGGTAGGGACTATAATGAAAAACTGTTTTTT. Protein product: CAVGRDYNEKLFF.

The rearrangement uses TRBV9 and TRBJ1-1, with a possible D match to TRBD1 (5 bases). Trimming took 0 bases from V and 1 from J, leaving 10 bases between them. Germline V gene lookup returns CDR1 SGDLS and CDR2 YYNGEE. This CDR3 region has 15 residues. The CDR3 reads CASSVGAGWNTEAFF. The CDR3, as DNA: TGTGCCAGCAGCGTAGGGGCAGGGTGGAACACTGAAGCTTTCTTT.

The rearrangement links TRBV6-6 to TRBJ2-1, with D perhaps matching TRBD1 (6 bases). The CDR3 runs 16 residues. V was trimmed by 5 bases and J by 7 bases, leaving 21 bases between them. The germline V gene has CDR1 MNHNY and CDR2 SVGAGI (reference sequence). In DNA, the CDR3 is TGTGCCAGCAGTACAATCGGGGCAGGGGACAAGAATGAGCAGTTCTTC. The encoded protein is CASSTIGAGDKNEQFF.

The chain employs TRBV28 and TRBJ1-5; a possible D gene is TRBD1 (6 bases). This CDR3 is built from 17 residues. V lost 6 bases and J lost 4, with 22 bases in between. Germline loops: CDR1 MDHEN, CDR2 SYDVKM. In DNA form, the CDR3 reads TGTGCCAGCAGCCGGAACGTTGGGGGGGGCTGGAATCAGCCCCAGCATTTT. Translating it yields CASSRNVGGGWNQPQHF.

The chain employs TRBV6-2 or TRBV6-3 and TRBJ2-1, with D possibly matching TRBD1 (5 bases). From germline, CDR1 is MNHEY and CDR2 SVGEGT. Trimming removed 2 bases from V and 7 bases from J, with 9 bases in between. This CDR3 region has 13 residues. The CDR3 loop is CASSYGAVNEQFF. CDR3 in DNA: TGTGCCAGCAGTTACGGGGCGGTTAATGAGCAGTTCTTC.

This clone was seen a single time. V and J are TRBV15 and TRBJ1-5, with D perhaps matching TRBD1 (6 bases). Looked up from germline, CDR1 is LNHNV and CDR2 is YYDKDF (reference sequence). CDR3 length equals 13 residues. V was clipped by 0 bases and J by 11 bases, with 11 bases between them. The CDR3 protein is CATSRDQKGAQHF. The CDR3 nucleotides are TGTGCCACCAGCAGAGATCAGAAGGGGGCCCAGCATTTT.

CDR3 in DNA: TGTGCCAGCAGCTTAAGTGAGACAGGGGGCGGGGAGCAGTACTTC. Protein product: CASSLSETGGGEQYF. V and J are TRBV7-9 and TRBJ2-7; TRBD1 matches at 10 bases. The CDR3 length is 15 residues. Germline V gives CDR1 SEHNR, CDR2 FQNEAQ (reference sequence). V shed 2 bases and J 7 bases; nucleotides not matched to a gene: 8.

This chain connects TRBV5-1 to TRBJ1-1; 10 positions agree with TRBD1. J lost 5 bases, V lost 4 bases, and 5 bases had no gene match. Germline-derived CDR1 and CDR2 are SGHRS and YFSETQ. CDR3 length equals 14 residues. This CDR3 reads CASSPRTGGTEAFF. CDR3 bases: TGCGCCAGCAGCCCCCGGACAGGGGGGACTGAAGCTTTCTTT.